Shown below are 7 T cell receptor beta chains from a single sample sequenced in a study of blood T cell repertoires in COVID-19. Some clones are missing from TCRdb's copy, which holds only in-frame ones; the method was immunoSEQ multiplex PCR. The table includes 80,000 to 95,000 clones, 70% to 90% detected once. Sequencing was performed on peripheral blood. These receptors all stem from a human donor in a cohort sampled during active COVID-19.

This sequence joins TRBV18 and TRBJ2-7; D is possibly TRBD2 (6 bases). This CDR3 has 19 residues. Germline CDR1 and CDR2: KGHSH and LQKENI. Trimming pared 1 base from V and 0 bases from J, leaving 22 bases between. The CDR3 DNA follows: TGTGCCAGCTCACCACGGGTGGGTAGCGGCCCGATCAGCTCCTACGAGCAGTACTTC. Encoded protein: CASSPRVGSGPISSYEQYF.

In this sample, this clone turned up a few times. The chain carries TRBV19 and TRBJ1-2; no reliable D call. V gave up 4 bases and J gave up 2 bases, with 11 bases separating them. CDR3 length: 14 amino acids. Looked up from germline, CDR1 is LNHDA and CDR2 is SQIVND (reference sequence). Here the CDR3 reads CASSSGSRNYGYTF. As DNA, the CDR3 is TGTGCCAGTAGTAGTGGCAGCAGGAACTATGGCTACACCTTC.

CDR3 amino acids: CASSYDRRWGYTF. The CDR3 nucleotides are TGTGCCAGCAGCTACGACAGACGGTGGGGCTACACCTTC. The chain employs TRBV7-9 and TRBJ1-2; the D gene is possibly TRBD1 (5 bases). Germline values: CDR1 SEHNR, CDR2 FQNEAQ (reference sequence). The CDR3 contains 13 residues. V gave up 4 bases and J gave up 8 bases, with 14 bases separating them.

This clone was detected only a few times. V and J are TRBV18 and TRBJ2-7; D gene unclear. The ends were cut back, 3 bases at V and 2 bases at J, with 8 bases in the middle. Germline CDR1 KGHSH, CDR2 LQKENI. The CDR3 has 13 amino acids. CDR3 residues: CASSPADTYEQYF. DNA for the CDR3: TGTGCCAGCTCACCCGCCGACACCTACGAGCAGTACTTC.

The chain links TRBV29-1 to TRBJ1-5, with 10 bases that match TRBD1. In germline, CDR1 is SQVTM, CDR2 ANQGSEA. V shed 3 bases, J shed 1 base, and the junction held 6 bases outside the gene matches. This CDR3 is 16 amino acids long. The CDR3 loop is CSVEGRDRGSNQPQHF. CDR3 in DNA: TGCAGCGTTGAGGGCCGGGACAGGGGAAGCAATCAGCCCCAGCATTTT.

The CDR3 region has the DNA TGTGCCAGCAGCTTAGGTCGACAGGGCTTCTATGGCTACACCTTC. The encoded protein is CASSLGRQGFYGYTF. The V gene is TRBV7-8, the J gene TRBJ1-2; 7 positions match TRBD1. CDR3 length: 15 residues. With V trimmed by 1 base and J by 4 bases, 6 bases remained unmatched. Germline CDR1 is SGHVS and CDR2 is FQNEAQ.

This chain joins TRBV19 and TRBJ2-3; the D gene is possibly TRBD2 (6 bases). Germline assignment: CDR1 LNHDA and CDR2 SQIVND (reference sequence). V lost 1 base and J 3 bases, leaving 14 bases between the germline ends. There are 16 residues in the CDR3. The CDR3 DNA sequence: TGTGCCAGTAGTATAGTAGGAACTGGGGGGACAGATACGCAGTATTTT. As protein: CASSIVGTGGTDTQYF.